These 24 T cell receptor beta chains originate from one sample sequenced in a study of radiotherapy plus CTLA-4 blockade in lung cancer. Clones were sequenced by immunoSEQ multiplex PCR, and TCRdb holds only the in-frame ones, with some missing. The data show under 95,000 clones, with 84% seen just once and approximately 0.73% held by the top ten. The sequencing used peripheral blood, collected from a patient treated with radiotherapy plus ipilimumab. Receptor source: a human donor with non-small cell lung cancer who had stable disease on radiotherapy plus ipilimumab.

The V and J genes are TRBV11-3 and TRBJ2-7; D unclear. Trimming removed 5 bases at V and 5 bases at J, with 13 bases between. The CDR3 is 13 residues long. The V gene's germline CDR1 is SGHNT and CDR2 YENEEA. The CDR3 sequence is CASSPSGIHEQYF. The CDR3 DNA sequence: TGTGCCAGCAGCCCCTCAGGCATCCACGAGCAGTACTTC.

In the case of this clone: Other DNA sequences in this sample translate to the same CDR3. The chain is built from TRBV27 and TRBJ2-7, with 7 bases fitting TRBD1. The length of the CDR3 is 12 residues. Trimming cost V 6 bases and J 3 bases; bases outside gene matches: 2. Germline values: CDR1 MNHEY, CDR2 SMNVEV (reference sequence). The CDR3 DNA follows: TGTGCCAGCAGCCACAGGGGCTACGAGCAGTACTTC. This gives the protein CASSHRGYEQYF.

The table lists this clone with a few counts. The rearrangement uses TRBV5-1 and TRBJ2-1; 11 bases map to TRBD2. CDR1 and CDR2 from the germline V gene are SGHRS and YFSETQ. Germline trimming cut 6 bases from V and 5 bases from J; bases unmatched to any gene: 10. This CDR3 comprises 16 residues. CDR3 coding DNA: TGCGCCAGCACCCCATCCGGGACTAGCGGTAACAATGAGCAGTTCTTC. It encodes CASTPSGTSGNNEQFF.

The chain combines TRBV5-4 with TRBJ1-6; TRBD1 is a possible D gene (6 bases). Looked up from germline, CDR1 is SGHNT and CDR2 is YYREEE (reference sequence). Trimming cost V 4 bases and J 3 bases, with 14 bases left between them. The CDR3 extends over 16 amino acids. The chain's CDR3 is CASSPQGTLYNSPLHF. In DNA, the CDR3 is TGTGCCAGCAGCCCCCAGGGGACCCTCTATAATTCACCCCTCCACTTT.

CDR3 amino acids: CASSPIEGLVSYNEQFF. CDR3 nucleotide sequence: TGTGCCAGCAGCCCGATAGAGGGACTTGTTTCCTACAATGAGCAGTTCTTC. The chain employs TRBV7-8 and TRBJ2-1, with D perhaps TRBD2 (6 bases). Looked up from germline, CDR1 is SGHVS and CDR2 is FQNEAQ. The CDR3 length is 17 residues. Between the trimmed V and J ends, which lost 5 bases and 1 base, there was a span of 18 bases.

V usage is TRBV11-3 and J usage is TRBJ2-1; 7 positions agree with TRBD1. The CDR3 runs 15 residues. From germline, CDR1 is SGHNT and CDR2 YENEEA. V gave up 1 base and J gave up 8 bases; unmatched junction bases: 8. CDR3 coding DNA: TGTGCCAGCAGCTTAGGAGGGGGCGCTAGGTATGAGCAGTTCTTC. It encodes CASSLGGGARYEQFF.

The V and J genes are TRBV9 and TRBJ2-7, with unresolved D. The germline CDR1 and CDR2 sequences are SGDLS and YYNGEE. CDR3 length equals 14 residues. V lost 0 bases to trimming and J lost 0 bases, with 7 bases between them. The CDR3 nucleotides read TGTGCCAGCAGCGTAGGTACAGTCTCCTACGAGCAGTACTTC. Protein product: CASSVGTVSYEQYF.

The rearrangement links TRBV4-2 to TRBJ2-7; 7 bases agree with TRBD1. Per the germline V gene, CDR1 is LGHNA and CDR2 is YNFKEQ. Trimming cost V 4 bases and J 5 bases; bases outside gene matches: 11. This CDR3 has 15 amino acids. CDR3 amino acids: CASSPYVDRANEQYF. Here the CDR3 DNA reads TGTGCCAGCAGCCCGTACGTTGACAGGGCAAACGAGCAGTACTTC.

The J gene is TRBJ2-7, the V gene TRBV5-1; TRBD2 might be the D (5 bases). This CDR3 has 13 residues. Trimming took 6 bases from V and 0 from J, leaving 10 bases between them. Germline loops: CDR1 SGHRS, CDR2 YFSETQ. The CDR3 nucleotides read TGCGCCAGCACACCGGGAAACTCCTACGAGCAGTACTTC. Translated, it gives CASTPGNSYEQYF. The full variable domain, with the rest looked up from reference TRBV5-1 and TRBJ2-7, is KAGVTQTPRYLIKTRGQQVTLSCSPISGHRSVSWYQQTPGQGLQFLFEYFSETQRNKGNFPGRFSGRQFSNSRSEMNVSTLELGDSALYLCASTPGNSYEQYFGPGTRLTVT.

The chain has TRBV19 and TRBJ2-7, with 9 bases identical to TRBD1. The J segment lost 2 bases and the V segment lost 4 bases, leaving 12 bases of the junction unmatched. Germline assignment: CDR1 LNHDA and CDR2 SQIVND (reference sequence). The CDR3 is made up of 17 amino acids. The CDR3: CASSRGTGTAFTYEQYF. The CDR3 DNA follows: TGTGCCAGTAGTAGGGGGACAGGGACAGCTTTCACCTACGAGCAGTACTTC.

V gene TRBV10-3 combines with J gene TRBJ1-2; perhaps TRBD1 as D (6 bases). Germline CDR1 is ENHRY and CDR2 is SYGVKD. The CDR3 length is 15 residues. V was trimmed by 5 bases and J by 4 bases, leaving 17 bases between them. Here the CDR3 DNA reads TGTGCCATCAGTCCAAGCGGGGGGCGCAGCTATGGCTACACCTTC. This encodes CAISPSGGRSYGYTF.

V gene TRBV10-2 combines with J gene TRBJ2-3; no firm D call. The CDR3 extends over 15 amino acids. Germline assignment: CDR1 WSHSY and CDR2 SAAADI. Trimming pared 7 bases from V and 2 bases from J, leaving 16 bases between. The DNA for the CDR3 is TGCGCCAGCACCAAGGGCGGAAAGGCCACAGATACGCAGTATTTT. Its protein product is CASTKGGKATDTQYF.

The V call is TRBV27, the J call TRBJ2-7; TRBD2 is a possible D gene (5 bases). The ends were cut back, 6 bases at V and 2 bases at J, with 20 bases in the middle. This CDR3 has 16 residues. The germline gives CDR1 MNHEY, CDR2 SMNVEV (reference sequence). CDR3 sequence (DNA): TGTGCCAGCAGGGAGGACGGCAGCTTGGCCACCTACGAGCAGTACTTC. It specifies CASREDGSLATYEQYF.

The chain links TRBV19 to TRBJ2-6; the D is unclear. The CDR3 covers 15 residues. V lost 5 bases to trimming and J lost 2 bases, with 10 bases between them. Germline V CDR1 and CDR2: LNHDA, SQIVND (reference sequence). The CDR3 protein is CASSDGRPGANVLTF. DNA for the CDR3: TGTGCCAGTAGTGACGGCCGTCCTGGGGCCAACGTCCTGACTTTC.

The chain joins TRBV28 to TRBJ2-7, with D unclear. CDR3 length: 15 residues. The germline gives CDR1 MDHEN, CDR2 SYDVKM. V was trimmed by 2 bases and J by 1 base, leaving 12 bases between them. Here the CDR3 reads CASSLLIAPSYEQYF. In nucleotides, the CDR3 is TGTGCCAGCAGTTTACTGATCGCCCCTTCCTACGAGCAGTACTTC.

The chain joins TRBV27 to TRBJ1-2, with 7 bases aligning to TRBD1. After removal of 7 bases from V and 5 bases from J, the junction contained 13 bases not matched to a gene. Per the germline V gene, CDR1 is MNHEY and CDR2 is SMNVEV (reference sequence). The CDR3 extends over 15 amino acids. The CDR3 DNA follows: TGTGCCAGCAAAAGCTTGGAGACAGGGTTTTATGGCTACACCTTC. Translating gives CASKSLETGFYGYTF.

This clone was observed once. The chain's CDR3 is CASSRQGPYGYTF. The CDR3, as DNA: TGTGCCAGCAGTCGACAGGGCCCTTATGGCTACACCTTC. The chain carries TRBV6-1 and TRBJ1-2; 7 bases align to TRBD1. CDR3 length equals 13 residues. The germline gives CDR1 MNHNS, CDR2 SASEGT. J lost 5 bases, V lost 5 bases, and 5 bases had no gene match.

The chain joins TRBV28 to TRBJ2-1; the D is unclear. Germline CDR1 is MDHEN and CDR2 is SYDVKM. CDR3 size: 10 residues. V dropped 8 bases and J dropped 9 bases, with 8 bases sitting between them. This CDR3 is CASLMGEQFF. CDR3 bases: TGTGCCAGCCTGATGGGTGAGCAGTTCTTC.

CDR3: CASSQDGGGGGYEKLFF. CDR3 sequence (DNA): TGCGCCAGCAGCCAAGACGGAGGGGGCGGGGGGTATGAAAAACTGTTTTTT. V gene TRBV4-1 combines with J gene TRBJ1-4; 7 bases map to TRBD1. Germline CDR1 reads MGHRA; CDR2 reads YSYEKL. This CDR3 has 17 residues. V shed 0 bases and J 6 bases; nucleotides not matched to a gene: 10.

The rearrangement uses TRBV18 and TRBJ2-7; 7 bases map to TRBD2. Per the germline V gene, CDR1 is KGHSH and CDR2 is LQKENI. V shed 3 bases, J shed 7 bases, and the junction held 6 bases outside the gene matches. CDR3 length: 13 residues. CDR3 residues: CASSPLREGEQYF. The CDR3 bases are TGTGCCAGCTCACCGCTGAGGGAGGGGGAGCAGTACTTC.

This rearrangement joins TRBV7-3 to TRBJ1-1; TRBD1 agrees at 7 bases. Germline CDR1 reads SGHTA; CDR2 reads FQGTGA. V was clipped by 5 bases and J by 5 bases; unmatched bases: 8. The CDR3 loop spans 14 amino acids. The CDR3 sequence is CASSESGGITEAFF. CDR3 DNA: TGTGCCAGCAGCGAATCAGGGGGTATTACTGAAGCTTTCTTT.

The chain joins TRBV19 to TRBJ2-7; TRBD1 matches 8 bases. This CDR3 comprises 15 residues. Germline CDR1 reads LNHDA; CDR2 reads SQIVND (reference sequence). V was pared by 0 bases and J by 0 bases, with 1 base of the junction left unmatched. As DNA, the CDR3 is TGTGCCAGTAGTATAGAGGACAGGGCCTCCTACGAGCAGTACTTC. Residues: CASSIEDRASYEQYF.

The rearrangement joins TRBV30 to TRBJ2-5; D may be TRBD1 or TRBD2 (5 bases each). The CDR3 spans 15 residues. Germline V gene lookup returns CDR1 GTSNPN and CDR2 SVGIG (reference sequence). The V end was cut by 1 base, the J end by 2 bases, with 14 bases between. CDR3 amino acids: CAWSEGRGPQETQYF. The CDR3 nucleotides are TGTGCCTGGAGTGAGGGTCGGGGCCCTCAAGAGACCCAGTACTTC.

This chain connects TRBV9 to TRBJ2-7; unclear D gene. CDR3 length: 14 amino acids. The germline V and J ends were trimmed by 4 bases and 7 bases, with 18 bases remaining between them. Germline CDR1 reads SGDLS; CDR2 reads YYNGEE. The CDR3 here is CASSPGGRMIEQYF. The DNA for the CDR3 is TGTGCCAGCAGCCCCGGCGGTCGAATGATTGAGCAGTACTTC.